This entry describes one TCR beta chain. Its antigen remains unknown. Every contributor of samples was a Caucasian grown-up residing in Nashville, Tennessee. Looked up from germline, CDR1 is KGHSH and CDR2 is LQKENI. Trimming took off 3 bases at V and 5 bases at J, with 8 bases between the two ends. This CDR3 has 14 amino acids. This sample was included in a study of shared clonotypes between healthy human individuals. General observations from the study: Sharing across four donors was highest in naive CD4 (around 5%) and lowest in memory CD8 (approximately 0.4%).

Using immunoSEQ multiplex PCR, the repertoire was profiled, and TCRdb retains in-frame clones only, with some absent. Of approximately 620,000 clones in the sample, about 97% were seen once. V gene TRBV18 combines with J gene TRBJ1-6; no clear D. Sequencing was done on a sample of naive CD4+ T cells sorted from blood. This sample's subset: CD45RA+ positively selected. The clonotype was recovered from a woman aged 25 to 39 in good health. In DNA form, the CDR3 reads TGTGCCAGCTCACCGACCATGAATAATTCACCCCTCCACTTT. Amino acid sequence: CASSPTMNNSPLHF.